The rows below give T cell receptor beta chains drawn from one sample of a study of CD8+CD57+ T cells in acquired aplastic anemia. TCRdb analysed the reads with MiXCR anew, one entry per CDR3 protein. The sample includes approximately 190,000 distinct CDR3 sequences, more than 45% seen only once; the top ten take 9.7%. Material for sequencing was sorted CD4+, CD8+, or CD8+CD57+ T cells (not recorded which) from PBMCs. These receptors came from a human donor with aplastic anemia. The CDR3 runs from the conserved cysteine through the conserved F or W. Fields, in order: D gene, J gene, V gene, clone size, CDR3 protein, CDR3 DNA. D genes are given only for firm matches. Only some rows state a clone size, as once, few, many or a class for expanded clones.

- | TRBJ1-2 | TRBV5-4 | many | CASSLDAGGYGYTF | TGTGCCAGCAGCTTGGATGCGGGGGGCTATGGCTACACCTTC
TRBD2 | TRBJ2-5 | TRBV29-1 | few | CSVGLAGRETQYF | TGCAGCGTCGGACTAGCGGGGAGGGAGACCCAGTACTTC
TRBD2 | TRBJ2-2 | TRBV2 | few | CASSDPSGDTGELFF | TGTGCCAGCAGTGACCCTAGCGGGGACACCGGGGAGCTGTTTTTT
- | TRBJ2-5 | TRBV15 | - | CATSRDGPGSGRRETQYF | TGTGCCACCAGCAGAGACGGGCCAGGGTCGGGCCGGAGAGAGACCCAGTACTTC
- | TRBJ2-5 | TRBV12-3/TRBV12-4 | - | CASSLSREQTQYF | TGTGCCAGCAGTTTGAGCAGGGAGCAAACCCAGTACTTC
- | TRBJ2-7 | TRBV14 | many | CASSQKTAGYGYEQYF | TGTGCCAGCAGCCAAAAAACAGCGGGCTACGGCTACGAGCAGTACTTC
- | TRBJ2-5 | TRBV7-3 | - | CASSLARVPQETQYF | TGTGCCAGCAGCTTAGCGAGGGTGCCCCAAGAGACCCAGTACTTC
- | TRBJ2-1 | TRBV20-1 | few | CSASGGNEQFF | TGCAGTGCTAGCGGGGGCAATGAGCAGTTCTTC
TRBD1 | TRBJ1-1 | TRBV10-3 | - | CAISEEGQAPNTEAFF | TGTGCCATCAGTGAGGAAGGACAGGCCCCGAACACTGAAGCTTTCTTT
TRBD2 | TRBJ2-7 | TRBV7-9 | - | CASSREVGYEQYF | TGTGCCAGCAGCCGGGAGGTGGGCTACGAGCAGTACTTC
- | TRBJ2-7 | TRBV19 | - | CASSLGLLHPYEQYF | TGTGCCAGTAGCCTGGGACTGCTACACCCCTACGAGCAGTACTTC
- | TRBJ1-1 | TRBV19 | many | CASSIVSGRANTEAFF | TGTGCCAGTAGTATAGTTTCGGGCAGGGCGAACACTGAAGCTTTCTTT
- | TRBJ2-7 | TRBV5-5 | - | CASSWDLPYEQYF | TGTGCCAGCAGCTGGGACTTACCATACGAGCAGTACTTC
- | TRBJ2-3 | TRBV28 | many | CASSYPGDTQYF | TGTGCCAGTTCCTACCCGGGAGATACGCAGTATTTT
TRBD1 | TRBJ2-2 | TRBV3-1 | - | CASSLQGARGTGELFF | TGTGCCAGCAGCCTGCAGGGGGCTCGAGGCACCGGGGAGCTGTTTTTT
- | TRBJ1-6 | TRBV19 | once | CASSIVDRPNSPLHF | TGTGCCAGTAGTATTGTGGACCGACCTAATTCACCCCTCCACTTT
- | TRBJ1-4 | TRBV4-1 | - | CASSQGPIATNEKLFF | TGCGCCAGCAGCCAAGGGCCGATTGCAACTAATGAAAAACTGTTTTTT
- | TRBJ1-1 | TRBV6-1 | - | CASRTVGTEAFF | TGTGCCAGCCGGACAGTGGGAACTGAAGCTTTCTTT
- | TRBJ1-5 | TRBV2 | once | CASRTGYEQPQHF | TGTGCCAGTCGAACAGGTTACGAGCAGCCCCAGCATTTT
- | TRBJ2-3 | TRBV7-9 | - | CASSPRPTDTQYF | TGTGCCAGCAGCCCCCGCCCCACAGATACGCAGTATTTT
TRBD2 | TRBJ2-1 | TRBV11-1 | - | CASSLFPLSGRAAYNEQFF | TGTGCCAGCAGCTTATTCCCCCTTAGCGGGAGGGCCGCCTACAATGAGCAGTTCTTC
- | TRBJ2-7 | TRBV24-1 | many | CATSGDSYEQYF | TGTGCCACCAGTGGAGATTCCTACGAGCAGTACTTC
- | TRBJ1-1 | TRBV4-1 | many | CASSRGEMNTEAFF | TGCGCCAGCAGCAGGGGTGAAATGAACACTGAAGCTTTCTTT
- | TRBJ2-3 | TRBV6-2/TRBV6-3 | - | CASSYNRDTQYF | TGTGCCAGCAGTTACAACAGAGATACGCAGTATTTT
- | TRBJ1-5 | TRBV20-1 | - | CSARVEDRHF | TGCAGTGCTAGGGTCGAAGACCGACATTTT
- | TRBJ1-3 | TRBV7-9 | many | CASSQPGVGGLGNTIYF | TGTGCCAGCAGCCAGCCGGGGGTCGGTGGTCTCGGAAACACCATATATTTT
- | TRBJ1-1 | TRBV28 | many | CASSLPTGAGIPEAFF | TGTGCCAGCAGTTTACCAACAGGCGCAGGTATCCCTGAAGCTTTCTTT
- | TRBJ2-5 | TRBV5-1 | many | CASSLAASGLETQYF | TGCGCCAGCAGCTTGGCGGCATCTGGCTTGGAGACCCAGTACTTC
- | TRBJ2-6 | TRBV5-1 | - | CASSFTGSSGANVLTF | TGCGCCAGCAGTTTCACGGGGAGCTCTGGGGCCAACGTCCTGACTTTC
TRBD1 | TRBJ1-6 | TRBV7-8 | - | CASSFRDRARSPLHF | TGTGCCAGCAGCTTCCGGGACAGGGCGCGGTCACCCCTCCACTTT
- | TRBJ2-7 | TRBV10-3 | - | CAISVQRDTYEQYF | TGTGCCATCAGTGTACAGCGGGACACCTACGAGCAGTACTTC
- | TRBJ1-6 | TRBV6-2/TRBV6-3 | - | CASSYSITNSPLHF | TGTGCCAGCAGTTACTCGATAACAAATTCACCCCTCCACTTT
- | TRBJ1-6 | TRBV5-4 | - | CASSLVSPNSPLHF | TGTGCCAGCAGCTTGGTTTCCCCAAATTCACCCCTCCACTTT
TRBD1 | TRBJ1-4 | TRBV25-1 | - | CASSGQGAGLTNEKLFF | TGTGCCAGCAGTGGACAGGGGGCGGGGTTAACTAATGAAAAACTGTTTTTT
- | TRBJ1-1 | TRBV7-9 | many | CASSHRQDEAFF | TGTGCCAGCAGCCACCGACAGGATGAAGCTTTCTTT
- | TRBJ1-1 | TRBV10-3 | few | CAISLNLGVNTEAFF | TGTGCCATCAGCCTTAATCTGGGGGTGAACACTGAAGCTTTCTTT
- | TRBJ2-7 | TRBV5-1 | - | CASPLQEASYEQYF | TGCGCCAGTCCTTTACAGGAGGCGTCCTACGAGCAGTACTTC
- | TRBJ1-1 | TRBV5-1 | many | CASSLVPGGDTEAFF | TGCGCCAGCAGCTTGGTTCCGGGAGGGGACACTGAAGCTTTCTTT
- | TRBJ2-7 | TRBV12-3/TRBV12-4 | many | CASSPRYWTYEQYF | TGTGCCAGCAGTCCTAGATATTGGACCTACGAGCAGTACTTC
- | TRBJ2-7 | TRBV19 | many | CASSTGTVSSYEQYF | TGTGCCAGTAGCACCGGGACGGTGAGCTCCTACGAGCAGTACTTC
- | TRBJ1-6 | TRBV7-3 | - | CASSLGAGTGDSPLHF | TGTGCCAGCAGCTTAGGAGCAGGCACGGGGGATTCACCCCTCCACTTT
TRBD1 | TRBJ2-2 | TRBV2 | - | CASRTGQGANTGELFF | TGTGCCAGCAGGACGGGACAGGGGGCGAACACCGGGGAGCTGTTTTTT
TRBD1 | TRBJ2-7 | TRBV2 | once | CASSGDRGDHEQYF | TGTGCCAGCAGTGGAGACAGGGGGGACCACGAGCAGTACTTC
- | TRBJ2-7 | TRBV2 | - | CASSEGAGGLYEQYF | TGTGCCAGCAGTGAAGGGGCAGGGGGGCTCTACGAGCAGTACTTC
- | TRBJ2-1 | TRBV7-2 | many | CASSFGGGNNEQFF | TGTGCCAGCAGCTTTGGGGGCGGGAACAATGAGCAGTTCTTC
- | TRBJ2-7 | TRBV15 | - | CATSSEGGPEQYF | TGTGCCACCAGCAGTGAAGGGGGACCCGAGCAGTACTTC
- | TRBJ1-2 | TRBV7-2 | many | CASSPTSDYGYTF | TGTGCCAGCAGCCCCACGTCGGACTATGGCTACACCTTC
- | TRBJ2-3 | TRBV20-1 | many | CSAISTGEGTDTQYF | TGCAGTGCTATCTCTACAGGGGAGGGCACAGATACGCAGTATTTT
- | TRBJ1-1 | TRBV2 | - | CASRGRQLVTEAFF | TGTGCCAGCAGAGGGCGGCAGCTGGTCACTGAAGCTTTCTTT